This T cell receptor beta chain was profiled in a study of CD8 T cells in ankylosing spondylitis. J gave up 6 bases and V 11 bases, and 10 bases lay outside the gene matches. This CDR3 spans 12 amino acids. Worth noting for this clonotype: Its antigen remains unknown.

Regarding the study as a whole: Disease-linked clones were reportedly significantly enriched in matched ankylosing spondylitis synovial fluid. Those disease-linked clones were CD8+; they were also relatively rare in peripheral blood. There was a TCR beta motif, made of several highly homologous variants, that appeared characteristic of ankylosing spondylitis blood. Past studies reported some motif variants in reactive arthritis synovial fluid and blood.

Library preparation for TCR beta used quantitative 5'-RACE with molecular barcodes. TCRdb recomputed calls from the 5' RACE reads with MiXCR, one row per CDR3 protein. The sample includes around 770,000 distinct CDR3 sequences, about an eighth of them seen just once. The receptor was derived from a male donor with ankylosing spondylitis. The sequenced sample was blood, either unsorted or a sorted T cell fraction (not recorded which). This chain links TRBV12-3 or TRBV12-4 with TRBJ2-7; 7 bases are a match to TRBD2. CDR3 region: CACGGGSSEQYF. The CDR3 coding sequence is TGTGCCTGTGGTGGCGGGAGCAGCGAGCAGTACTTC.